Listed below are T cell receptor beta chains from one sample, sequenced in a study of T cell repertoires in cytomegalovirus infection. MiXCR was run by TCRdb on the reads, yielding one entry per CDR3 protein. The repertoire holds approximately 910,000 distinct CDR3 sequences, approximately 31% seen once, with roughly 13% in the top ten. No antigen has been assigned to these receptors. This material consisted of cultured CD8+ T cells from PBMCs, taken from culture after CMV antigen stimulation. The source of these receptors is a human donor in good health (CMV status not recorded). Some clones in this sample may be carry-over from other donors' samples. CDR3s include the opening cysteine and the closing phenylalanine or tryptophan. The D gene is left open where the match is weak. A row's size may be missing; if present it is once, few, many or a size class.

V	D	size	J	DNA	CDR3
TRBV6-5	.	few	TRBJ1-5	TGTGCCAGCAGTCTACAGGGATTCCCCAATCAGCCCCAGCATTTT	CASSLQGFPNQPQHF
TRBV6-5	.	.	TRBJ1-1	TGTGCCAGCAGGCTATCCAGGGGCACTGAAGCTTTCTTT	CASRLSRGTEAFF
TRBV12-3/TRBV12-4	TRBD1	many	TRBJ1-5	TGTGCCAGCAGCCCACAGGGGTTGGGTGGCAATCAGCCCCAGCATTTT	CASSPQGLGGNQPQHF
TRBV10-3	.	few	TRBJ2-1	TGTGCCATCAGTGAGTCCAGCTCGGGGAATGAGCAGTTCTTC	CAISESSSGNEQFF
TRBV7-9	.	.	TRBJ1-2	TGTGCCAGCACCCCGGGGGCAGGTGGCTACACCTTC	CASTPGAGGYTF
TRBV6-5	.	.	TRBJ2-1	TGTGCCAGCAGTTACTCTTTTCTCAATGAGCAGTTCTTC	CASSYSFLNEQFF
TRBV28	.	.	TRBJ1-1	TGTGCCAGCAGTGGCTACCGGGGCGGGAACACTGAAGCTTTCTTT	CASSGYRGGNTEAFF
TRBV7-9	.	.	TRBJ1-1	TGTGCCAGCAGCTTCCCCTCCGCAGTCGACACTGAAGCTTTCTTT	CASSFPSAVDTEAFF
TRBV12-3/TRBV12-4	TRBD2	few	TRBJ2-5	TGTGTCAGCAGCCGTCAATTGAGCGGGGGGATCGTGGAGACCCAGTACTTC	CVSSRQLSGGIVETQYF
TRBV5-4	.	.	TRBJ1-4	TGTGCCAGCAGCCTTGACGGGGCAGGTACTAATGAAAAACTGTTTTTT	CASSLDGAGTNEKLFF
TRBV2	TRBD1	few	TRBJ2-1	TGTGCCAGCATGGACAGGGTCAATGAGCAGTTCTTC	CASMDRVNEQFF
TRBV11-2	TRBD2	few	TRBJ2-2	TGTGCCAGCAGCATGTGGACTAGCGGGGGGCGCCACACCGGGGAGCTGTTTTTT	CASSMWTSGGRHTGELFF
TRBV9	.	few	TRBJ1-6	TGTGCCAGCAGCGTGCCAGGGGATTCACCCCTCCACTTT	CASSVPGDSPLHF
TRBV27	TRBD1	.	TRBJ2-1	TGTGCCAGCAGTTGGCCGGGACAGTACAATGAGCAGTTCTTC	CASSWPGQYNEQFF
TRBV7-9	.	.	TRBJ1-4	TGTGCCAGCAGCTCCGGAGACAGCAATGAAAAACTGTTTTTT	CASSSGDSNEKLFF
TRBV6-6	TRBD2	.	TRBJ2-5	TGTGCCAGCAGGTCTTTTTCTGGGACTAGCGGGGCGGTCCAAGAGACCCAGTACTTC	CASRSFSGTSGAVQETQYF
TRBV10-1	.	few	TRBJ2-4	TGCGCCAGCAGTGAGTCTAGGACAGAAGCCAAAAACATTCAGTACTTC	CASSESRTEAKNIQYF
TRBV5-4	TRBD2	.	TRBJ2-3	TGTGCCAGCAGCTCACCAGTAGATAGCGGGGGGGGCACAGATACGCAGTATTTT	CASSSPVDSGGGTDTQYF
TRBV20-1	.	few	TRBJ1-2	TGCAGTGCTAGTGGTCTCCGAAGCCGGGGGAGATTTAACTATGGCTACACCTTC	CSASGLRSRGRFNYGYTF
TRBV7-2	.	many	TRBJ2-3	TGTGCCAGCAGCTTAGGTCCAAGGATTGGAGATACGCAGTATTTT	CASSLGPRIGDTQYF
TRBV6-6	TRBD2	.	TRBJ2-5	TGTGCCAGCAGTGACGGGACTAGCGGGAGCTATATTCAAGAGACCCAGTACTTC	CASSDGTSGSYIQETQYF
TRBV7-6	TRBD2	few	TRBJ2-1	TGTGCCAGCAGCTTTCTGTCGACTAGCGGGCGTATCCTCTCCTACAATGAGCAGTTCTTC	CASSFLSTSGRILSYNEQFF
TRBV7-2	.	.	TRBJ2-1	TGTGCCAGCAGCCTGGGGACGGCCCCCGATGAGCAGTTCTTC	CASSLGTAPDEQFF
TRBV2	.	.	TRBJ2-5	TGTGCCAGCAGCTTCGGACAGTCCGCGGACCAGTACTTC	CASSFGQSADQYF
TRBV2	.	.	TRBJ1-5	TGTGCCAGCACCGATCCGGTTGGGGGCAGAGGCAATCAGCCCCAGCATTTT	CASTDPVGGRGNQPQHF
TRBV6-1	.	once	TRBJ2-1	TGTGCCAGCAGTGAATGGATAGCGCCCGGCAATGAGCAGTTCTTC	CASSEWIAPGNEQFF
TRBV7-4	TRBD1	.	TRBJ2-2	TGTGCCGGCAGCTCAACCACAGGGACAGACACGAACACCGGGGAGCTGTTTTTT	CAGSSTTGTDTNTGELFF
TRBV7-8	.	.	TRBJ1-4	TGTGCCAGCAGCCAACGGGAAACTAATGAAAAACTGTTTTTT	CASSQRETNEKLFF
TRBV6-2/TRBV6-3	.	.	TRBJ2-1	TGTGCCAGCAGTTACGTTCTCTGGATGAACCGGGAATGGCGCAATGAGCAGTTCTTC	CASSYVLWMNREWRNEQFF
TRBV7-9	.	few	TRBJ1-2	TGTGCCAGCAGCCCGGACTCGGGGCATGGCTACACCTTC	CASSPDSGHGYTF
TRBV19	TRBD1	few	TRBJ1-3	TGTGCCAGTAGTACCCGGGACAGCCTTAACTCTGGAAACACCATATATTTT	CASSTRDSLNSGNTIYF
TRBV10-3	.	.	TRBJ2-7	TGTGCCATCAGTCCGGGACACTCCTACGAGCAGTACTTC	CAISPGHSYEQYF
TRBV28	.	.	TRBJ1-1	TGTGCCAGCAGTGCCCTGGGGGGCTTACCTGAAGCTTTCTTT	CASSALGGLPEAFF
TRBV7-2	TRBD1	many	TRBJ2-5	TGTGCCAGCAGCTCGGGGACAGGGCCTTTTTCGGAGACCCAGTACTTC	CASSSGTGPFSETQYF
TRBV5-4	.	.	TRBJ2-7	TGTGCCAGCAGCTTGTACCAAGTTCCTTACGAGCAGTACTTC	CASSLYQVPYEQYF
TRBV7-3	.	many	TRBJ2-2	TGTGCCAGCGGCCAGAACACCGGGGAGCTGTTTTTT	CASGQNTGELFF
TRBV5-6	.	.	TRBJ1-6	TGTGTCAGCAGCATAGGACTGTACGTAAATTCACCCCTCCACTTT	CVSSIGLYVNSPLHF
TRBV6-1	.	few	TRBJ2-3	TGTGCCAGCAGTGCGGAGGGGTTAGTAAGGACAGATACGCAGTATTTT	CASSAEGLVRTDTQYF
TRBV4-1	.	few	TRBJ2-5	TGCGCCAGCAGCCATCCCGGGACGGCCAAAGAGACCCAGTACTTC	CASSHPGTAKETQYF
TRBV7-9	TRBD1	few	TRBJ1-1	TGTGCCAGCAGCAACCAGGGGGCCAAAGCTTTCTTT	CASSNQGAKAFF
TRBV7-8	.	many	TRBJ1-4	TGTGCCAGCAGCTCGACGGCAGCTAATGAAAAACTGTTTTTT	CASSSTAANEKLFF
TRBV29-1	.	.	TRBJ1-2	TGCAGCGTTGCTAGTCAGGGGACGGACTATGGCTACACCTTC	CSVASQGTDYGYTF
TRBV7-2	TRBD2	few	TRBJ2-3	TGTGCCAGCAGCTGGGGACTAGCGGGGGGCCGAGGGCAGTATTTT	CASSWGLAGGRGQYF
TRBV10-3	TRBD2	few	TRBJ2-3	TGTGCCATCAGGGTACTAGCGGGGGGACAGAGCACAGATACGCAGTATTTT	CAIRVLAGGQSTDTQYF
TRBV4-1	TRBD1	few	TRBJ1-1	TGCGCCAGCAGCCCAACAGGGGAGCGACCTGAAGCTTTCTTT	CASSPTGERPEAFF
TRBV27	.	.	TRBJ2-7	TGTGCCAGCAGTTTCGCCCTTCAGGTCTACGAGCAGTACTTC	CASSFALQVYEQYF
TRBV11-2	.	few	TRBJ2-3	TGTGCCAGCAGCTTACGGCATGGCCCCACAGATACGCAGTATTTT	CASSLRHGPTDTQYF
TRBV29-1	.	.	TRBJ2-3	TGCAGCGTTCGTTCCGGGACCTTGGATACGCAGTATTTT	CSVRSGTLDTQYF